What follows are 22 T cell receptor beta chains derived from one specimen sequenced in a study of T cell responses to AZD1222 COVID-19 vaccine. Method: immunoSEQ multiplex PCR; TCRdb's copy keeps in-frame clones and lacks some. The top ten hold 3.5% to 5% of the sample, which has 140,000 to 150,000 clones, approximately 78% seen once. The sequenced sample was peripheral blood, obtained on day 0 of MenACWY control vaccination. The receptor set was obtained from an adult in good health.

The chain joins TRBV5-1 to TRBJ1-4; 7 bases map to TRBD1. V shed 0 bases, J shed 7 bases, and the junction held 9 bases outside the gene matches. Germline CDR1 and CDR2: SGHRS and YFSETQ. The CDR3 runs 16 residues. CDR3 in DNA: TGCGCCAGCAGCTTGGGGCGACAGGGTTTAGGTGAAAAACTGTTTTTT. This translates into CASSLGRQGLGEKLFF.

The chain's CDR3 is CSVIDLSSGNTIYF. The CDR3 DNA reads as TGCAGCGTTATCGACCTATCCTCTGGAAACACCATATATTTT. The V gene is TRBV29-1, the J gene TRBJ1-3; D ambiguous. V shed 5 bases and J shed 0 bases, with 11 bases lying between them. CDR1 and CDR2 from the germline V gene are SQVTM and ANQGSEA. The CDR3 is 14 residues long.

This clone was counted only a few times. The chain recombines TRBV6-4 with TRBJ2-2; unclear D gene. From germline, CDR1 is MRHNA and CDR2 SNTAGT. There are 14 residues in the CDR3. The V end was cut by 3 bases, the J end by 3 bases, with 8 bases between. The CDR3, as DNA: TGTGCCAGCAGTGAAGGCTGGGACACCGGGGAGCTGTTTTTT. Protein product: CASSEGWDTGELFF.

This clone occurred a few times. The rearrangement links TRBV5-4 to TRBJ2-1; D is unclear. CDR3 length equals 16 residues. The V and J ends lost 1 base and 0 bases respectively, with 11 bases between them. Germline V gene data show CDR1 as SGHNT and CDR2 as YYREEE (reference sequence). The CDR3 DNA is TGTGCCAGCAGCTTGTTACGGTCTAGCTCCTACAATGAGCAGTTCTTC. Translating gives CASSLLRSSSYNEQFF.

The chain has TRBV19 and TRBJ2-1; D possibly matches TRBD1 or TRBD2 (5 bases each). Per the germline V gene, CDR1 is LNHDA and CDR2 is SQIVND (reference sequence). Trimming pared 4 bases from V and 3 bases from J, leaving 19 bases between. The CDR3 loop spans 17 amino acids. The CDR3 DNA reads as TGTGCCAGTAGTACTGGGTTCGGGACCTCCAACTACAATGAGCAGTTCTTC. It encodes CASSTGFGTSNYNEQFF.

The table lists this clone with a few counts. The V call is TRBV6-5, the J call TRBJ1-4; D is uncertain. The CDR3 has 15 residues. Germline lookup yields CDR1 MNHEY and CDR2 SVGAGI. V was clipped by 6 bases and J by 2 bases, with 13 bases between them. CDR3 nucleotides: TGTGCCAGCAGGCCTAGTCCCTCTACTAATGAAAAACTGTTTTTT. Translated, it gives CASRPSPSTNEKLFF.

This clone was observed a single time. CDR3 nucleotide sequence: TGTGCCAGCTCACTGGGAAAGGTCCAGACCCAGTACTTC. This gives the protein CASSLGKVQTQYF. The chain has TRBV18 and TRBJ2-5; no clear D. V was shortened by 4 bases and J by 6 bases, with 12 bases between the two germline ends. Germline values: CDR1 KGHSH, CDR2 LQKENI. CDR3 length equals 13 residues. Using reference TRBV18 and TRBJ2-5 for the parts outside the CDR3, the full variable domain is NAGVMQNPRHLVRRRGQEARLRCSPMKGHSHVYWYRQLPEEGLKFMVYLQKENIIDESGMPKERFSAEFPKEGPSILRIQQVVRGDSAAYFCASSLGKVQTQYFGPGTRLLVL.

This chain connects TRBV5-8 to TRBJ1-6; D not certain. Germline assignment: CDR1 SGHTS and CDR2 YDEGEE. V shed 5 bases and J shed 7 bases, with 16 bases lying between them. The CDR3 consists of 15 residues. CDR3 region: CASRYWSGVNSPLHF. DNA of the CDR3: TGTGCCAGCAGGTATTGGTCAGGTGTGAATTCACCCCTCCACTTT.

This rearrangement joins TRBV5-1 to TRBJ2-2; TRBD1 aligns across 10 bases. CDR1 and CDR2 from the germline V gene are SGHRS and YFSETQ. This CDR3 has 16 amino acids. The V and J ends lost 4 bases and 7 bases, in that order; junction bases with no gene match: 10. CDR3 coding DNA: TGCGCCAGCAGCCCCGGACAGGGGGAAATGATCGGGGAGCTGTTTTTT. This codes for CASSPGQGEMIGELFF.

V is TRBV20-1 and J is TRBJ1-2, with D unclear. The CDR3 has 11 amino acids. CDR1 is DFQATT and CDR2 is SNEGSKA in the germline V gene (reference sequence). The germline V and J ends were trimmed by 5 bases and 1 base, with 5 bases remaining between them. The CDR3 is CSAYNNYGYTF. The CDR3 coding sequence is TGCAGTGCTTACAATAACTATGGCTACACCTTC.

This clone was seen only a few times. This chain uses TRBV9 with TRBJ2-3, with a possible D match to TRBD2 (7 bases). The CDR3 covers 14 residues. V was shortened by 4 bases and J by 4 bases, with 13 bases between the two germline ends. From germline, CDR1 is SGDLS and CDR2 YYNGEE. The CDR3 loop is CASSYWGGADTQYF. Written as DNA, the CDR3 is TGTGCCAGCAGCTATTGGGGGGGCGCAGATACGCAGTATTTT. Looking up the rest from reference TRBV9 and TRBJ2-3 gives the full variable domain: DSGVTQTPKHLITATGQRVTLRCSPRSGDLSVYWYQQSLDQGLQFLIQYYNGEERAKGNILERFSAQQFPDLHSELNLSSLELGDSALYFCASSYWGGADTQYFGPGTRLTVL.

The CDR3 loop is CASSSDRGTQYF. The CDR3, as DNA: TGTGCCAGCAGCAGTGACCGGGGGACCCAGTACTTC. The chain recombines TRBV5-4 with TRBJ2-5, with D tentatively TRBD2 (5 bases). The CDR3 is made up of 12 amino acids. Germline V gene sequence: CDR1 SGHNT, CDR2 YYREEE (reference sequence). Trimming cost V 4 bases and J 7 bases, with 11 bases left between them.

The chain combines TRBV4-1 with TRBJ1-1; 11 bases line up with TRBD1. V shed 4 bases, J shed 5 bases, and the junction held 9 bases outside the gene matches. CDR1 MGHRA and CDR2 YSYEKL come from the germline V gene. This CDR3 contains 16 residues. CDR3 loop: CASSPLPGTGGTEAFF. CDR3 nucleotides: TGCGCCAGCAGCCCGCTCCCGGGGACAGGGGGAACTGAAGCTTTCTTT.

The V call is TRBV7-9, the J call TRBJ2-3; 11 nucleotides agree with TRBD2. Germline V gene lookup returns CDR1 SEHNR and CDR2 FQNEAQ (reference sequence). Losses at the gene ends were 4 bases for V and 2 bases for J; bases not matched to a gene: 5. The CDR3 extends over 16 amino acids. The CDR3 here is CASSSIAGGITDTQYF. Written as DNA, the CDR3 is TGTGCCAGCAGCTCAATAGCGGGGGGGATCACAGATACGCAGTATTTT.

The chain joins TRBV5-1 to TRBJ1-3, with 10 bases aligning to TRBD1. The CDR3 has 18 amino acids. The germline CDR1 and CDR2 sequences are SGHRS and YFSETQ. Trimming took 4 bases from V and 0 from J; bases not matched to a gene: 10. CDR3 in DNA: TGCGCCAGCAGCCTAGTCACCGGACAGGGGGGCTCTGGAAACACCATATATTTT. This codes for CASSLVTGQGGSGNTIYF.

V is TRBV27 and J is TRBJ1-2, with D possibly matching TRBD1 (6 bases). This CDR3 contains 13 residues. Trimming shortened V by 6 bases and J by 4 bases, and 12 bases separated the two germline ends. The germline gives CDR1 MNHEY, CDR2 SMNVEV (reference sequence). CDR3 region: CASSRQDSYGYTF. In nucleotides, the CDR3 is TGTGCCAGCAGCAGACAGGACAGCTATGGCTACACCTTC.

This clone was counted only a few times. This chain joins TRBV6-5 and TRBJ1-2; D is unresolved. Trimming cost V 5 bases and J 3 bases, with 7 bases left between them. The CDR3 extends over 12 amino acids. Germline CDR1 reads MNHEY; CDR2 reads SVGAGI. The CDR3 loop reads CASSTPDYGYTF. DNA of the CDR3: TGTGCCAGCAGTACACCGGACTATGGCTACACCTTC.

This chain uses TRBV12-3 or TRBV12-4 with TRBJ1-2; no clear D gene. This CDR3 comprises 13 residues. The V end lost 3 bases, the J end lost 2 bases, and 7 bases lay between the germline ends. CDR3 sequence reads: CASSLRENYGYTF. The DNA for the CDR3 is TGTGCCAGCAGTTTGCGGGAGAACTATGGCTACACCTTC.

The chain is built from TRBV20-1 and TRBJ1-1; no reliable D call. In germline, CDR1 is DFQATT, CDR2 SNEGSKA (reference sequence). CDR3 size: 10 residues. V was shortened by 6 bases and J by 11 bases, with 13 bases between the two germline ends. The CDR3: CSAESGMAFF. The CDR3 DNA sequence: TGCAGTGCAGAATCTGGAATGGCTTTCTTT.

The chain has TRBV7-6 and TRBJ2-5, with 7 nucleotides matching TRBD1. The germline V gene has CDR1 SGHVS and CDR2 FNYEAQ. After removal of 5 bases from V and 5 bases from J, the junction contained 8 bases not matched to a gene. The CDR3 covers 14 residues. CDR3 region: CASSTGQTRETQYF. CDR3 DNA: TGTGCCAGCAGCACGGGACAGACCCGGGAGACCCAGTACTTC.

The J gene is TRBJ2-3, the V gene TRBV15; the match to TRBD1 covers 7 bases. V trimming: 0 bases; J trimming: 1 base; junction bases outside the gene matches: 7. Germline V gene data show CDR1 as LNHNV and CDR2 as YYDKDF (reference sequence). CDR3 length equals 17 residues. The CDR3 protein is CATSRDQGVGGTDTQYF. In DNA form, the CDR3 reads TGTGCCACCAGCAGAGATCAGGGGGTCGGGGGCACAGATACGCAGTATTTT.

This chain uses TRBV5-6 with TRBJ1-2; the match to TRBD1 covers 12 bases. The length of the CDR3 is 14 residues. The V gene end was trimmed by 4 bases and the J gene end by 6 bases; junction bases not matched to a gene: 4. Per the germline V gene, CDR1 is SGHDT and CDR2 is YYEEEE. This CDR3 reads CASSMGDRGHGYTF. The DNA for the CDR3 is TGTGCCAGCAGCATGGGGGACAGGGGGCATGGCTACACCTTC. The full variable domain, completed using reference TRBV5-6 and TRBJ1-2, is DAGVTQSPTHLIKTRGQQVTLRCSPKSGHDTVSWYQQALGQGPQFIFQYYEEEERQRGNFPDRFSGHQFPNYSSELNVNALLLGDSALYLCASSMGDRGHGYTFGSGTRLTVV.